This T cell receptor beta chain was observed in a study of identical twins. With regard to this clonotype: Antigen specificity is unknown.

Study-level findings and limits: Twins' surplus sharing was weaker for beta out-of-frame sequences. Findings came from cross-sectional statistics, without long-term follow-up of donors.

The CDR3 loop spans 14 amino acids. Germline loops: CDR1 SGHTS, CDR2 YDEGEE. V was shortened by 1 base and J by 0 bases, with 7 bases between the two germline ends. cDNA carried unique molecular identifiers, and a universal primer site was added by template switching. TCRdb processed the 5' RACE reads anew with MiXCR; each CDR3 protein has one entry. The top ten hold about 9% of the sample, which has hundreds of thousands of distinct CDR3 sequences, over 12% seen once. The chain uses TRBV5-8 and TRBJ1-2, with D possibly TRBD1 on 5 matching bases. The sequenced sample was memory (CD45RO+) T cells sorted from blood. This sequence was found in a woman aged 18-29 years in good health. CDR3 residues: CASSLPGANYGYTF. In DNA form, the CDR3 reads TGTGCCAGCAGCTTGCCGGGGGCTAACTATGGCTACACCTTC.